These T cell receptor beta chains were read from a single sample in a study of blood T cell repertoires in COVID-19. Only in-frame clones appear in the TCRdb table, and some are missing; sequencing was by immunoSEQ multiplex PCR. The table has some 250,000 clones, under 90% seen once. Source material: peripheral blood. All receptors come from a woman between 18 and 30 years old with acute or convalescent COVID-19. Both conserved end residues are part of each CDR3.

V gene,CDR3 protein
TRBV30,CAWSKRRTGTEAFF
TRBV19,CASSMSVGAPDNEQFF
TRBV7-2,CASSLARAGRTYEQYF
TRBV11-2,CASSHWAARARSEAFF
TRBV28,CASSLLGTGHQPQHF
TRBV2,CASSEYGSGPLTDTQYF
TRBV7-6,CASSRAGTSGELPPFPETQYF
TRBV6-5,CASQAGLLYNEQFF
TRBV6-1,CASNARRETQYF
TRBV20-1,CSASTGTQYF
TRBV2,CASTGLTVEQFF
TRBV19,CASSTMTGIFGYTF
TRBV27,CASSSPTSTTYEQYF
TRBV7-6,CASSSQGHSNQPQHF
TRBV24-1,CATSDSGRGPYEQYF
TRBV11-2,CASSSLDRETTFYGYTF
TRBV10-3,CAISEDRGWQETQYF
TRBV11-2,CASSLGAGVGDGYTF
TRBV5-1,CASSPGQVWETQYF
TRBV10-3,CAIRSGTERNEQFF
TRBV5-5,CASSPPDSSANYGYTF
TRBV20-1,CSASRRGATSKRQPQHF
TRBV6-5,CASRSSDTQYF
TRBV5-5,CASSLGLMTSQETQYF
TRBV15,CATRRGPDSTDTQYF
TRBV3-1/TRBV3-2,CASSLDIGQIGETQYF
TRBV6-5,CASKGGPFEQYF
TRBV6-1,CASSEASGGNSPLHF
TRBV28,CASSFPRTDTNYEQYF